There are a few counts of the clone carrying this TCR beta chain. Using immunoSEQ multiplex PCR, the repertoire was profiled, and TCRdb retains in-frame clones only, with some absent. The sample has about 74,000 clones, 78% seen once. The source of the sample is a study of blood T cell repertoires in COVID-19. The CDR3 covers 15 residues. V dropped 5 bases and J dropped 4 bases, with 15 bases sitting between them. In germline, CDR1 is LNHDA, CDR2 SQIVND (reference sequence). The sequencing sample was made of peripheral blood. This receptor was taken from a human donor in a cohort sampled during active COVID-19. The J gene is TRBJ1-5, the V gene TRBV19; D might be TRBD1 (6 bases). CDR3 region: CASSPTGPGNQPQHF. The CDR3 DNA reads TGTGCCAGTAGTCCGACAGGCCCGGGGAATCAGCCCCAGCATTTT.